This TCR beta chain appears in the sequencing data of a study of blood T cell repertoires in COVID-19. Across the study: Some COVID-19 samples were acute and others convalescent; all came from the United States, Italy and Spain.

In the authors' workflow: By means of reference gene primer amplification, nucleated cell counts were estimated. Only in-frame clones appear in the TCRdb table, and some are missing; sequencing was by immunoSEQ multiplex PCR. V, J and clone size were drawn from that table, and D and trimming were deduced from the DNA. The data contain about 360,000 clones, about 89% of them singletons. The study drew participants aged about 18 to 95 years from approximately 25 US areas. Participants' reported clinical history set cohort assignment. Germline CDR1 reads ENHRY; CDR2 reads SYGVKD. The length of the CDR3 is 17 residues. V dropped 3 bases and J dropped 5; count of bases not matched to a gene: 11.

This clonotype originated in a man aged 25 to 40 who had recovered from COVID-19. Sequenced material: PBMCs or T cells enriched from blood (not recorded which). This chain links TRBV10-3 with TRBJ2-1; TRBD2 matches 9 bases. DNA for the CDR3: TGTGCCATCAGTGACCCTTTCGGGCGGGGGGGTAACAATGAGCAGTTCTTC. This encodes CAISDPFGRGGNNEQFF.